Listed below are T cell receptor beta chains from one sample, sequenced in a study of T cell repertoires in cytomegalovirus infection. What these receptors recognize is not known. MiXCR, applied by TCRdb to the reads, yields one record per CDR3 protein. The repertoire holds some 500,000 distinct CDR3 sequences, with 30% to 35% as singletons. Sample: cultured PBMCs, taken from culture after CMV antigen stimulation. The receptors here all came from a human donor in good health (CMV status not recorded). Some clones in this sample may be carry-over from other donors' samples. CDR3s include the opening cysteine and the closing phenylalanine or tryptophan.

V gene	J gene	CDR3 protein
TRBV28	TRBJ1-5	CASTKDRGEYGNQPQHF
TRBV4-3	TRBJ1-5	CASSQEERSNQPQHF
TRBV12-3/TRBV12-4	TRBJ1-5	CASSWGDSIRGANQPQHF
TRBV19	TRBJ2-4	CASSMARQLTKNIQYF
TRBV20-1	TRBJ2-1	CSADGSYNEQFF
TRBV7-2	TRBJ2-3	CASSLTSGSVADTQYF
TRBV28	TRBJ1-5	CASTLVSSNQPQHF
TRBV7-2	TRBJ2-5	CASSLDRGRETQYF
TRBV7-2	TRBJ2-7	CASRWSSESSYEQYF
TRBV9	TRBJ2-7	CASSVEGIGEQYF
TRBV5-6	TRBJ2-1	CASSLWLASTYNEQFF
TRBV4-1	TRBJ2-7	CASSQGRLGAYEQYF
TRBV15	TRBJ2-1	CATSRDLEGRGEQFF
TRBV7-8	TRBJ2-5	CASSLQLDLQETQYF
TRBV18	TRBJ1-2	CASSPRGGLDYGYTF
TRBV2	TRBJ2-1	CASGSGPYNEQFF
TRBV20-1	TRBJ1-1	CSAPRGVETEAFF
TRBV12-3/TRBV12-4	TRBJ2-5	CASSLLSGIGETQYF
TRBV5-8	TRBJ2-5	CASSLVVTSGPRTYF
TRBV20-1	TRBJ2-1	CSARAAGTLNEQFF